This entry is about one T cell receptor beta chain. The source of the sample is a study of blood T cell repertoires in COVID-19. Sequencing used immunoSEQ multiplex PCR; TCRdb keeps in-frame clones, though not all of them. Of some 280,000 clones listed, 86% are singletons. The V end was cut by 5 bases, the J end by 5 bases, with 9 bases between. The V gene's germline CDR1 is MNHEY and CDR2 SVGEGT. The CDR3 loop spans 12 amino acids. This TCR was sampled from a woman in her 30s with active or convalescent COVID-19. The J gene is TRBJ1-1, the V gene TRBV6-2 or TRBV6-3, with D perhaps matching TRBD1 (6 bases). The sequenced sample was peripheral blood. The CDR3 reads CASSQGGTEAFF. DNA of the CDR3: TGTGCCAGCAGTCAAGGGGGAACTGAAGCTTTCTTT.